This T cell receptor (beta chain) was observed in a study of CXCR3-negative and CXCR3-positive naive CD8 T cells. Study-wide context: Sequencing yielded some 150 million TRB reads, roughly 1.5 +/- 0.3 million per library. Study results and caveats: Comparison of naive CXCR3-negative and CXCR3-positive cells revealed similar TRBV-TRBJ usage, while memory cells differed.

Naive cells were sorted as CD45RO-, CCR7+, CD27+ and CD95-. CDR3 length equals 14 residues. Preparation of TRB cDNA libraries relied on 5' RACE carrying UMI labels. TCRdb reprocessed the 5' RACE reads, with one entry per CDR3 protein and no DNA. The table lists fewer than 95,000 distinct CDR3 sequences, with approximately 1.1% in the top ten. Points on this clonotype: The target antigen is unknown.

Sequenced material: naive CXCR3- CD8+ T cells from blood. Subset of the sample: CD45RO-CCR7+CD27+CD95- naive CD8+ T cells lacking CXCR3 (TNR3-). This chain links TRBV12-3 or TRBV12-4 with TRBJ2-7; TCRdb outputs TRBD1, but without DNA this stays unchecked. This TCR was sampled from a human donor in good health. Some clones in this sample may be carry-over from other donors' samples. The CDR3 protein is CASSPGDILYEQYF.